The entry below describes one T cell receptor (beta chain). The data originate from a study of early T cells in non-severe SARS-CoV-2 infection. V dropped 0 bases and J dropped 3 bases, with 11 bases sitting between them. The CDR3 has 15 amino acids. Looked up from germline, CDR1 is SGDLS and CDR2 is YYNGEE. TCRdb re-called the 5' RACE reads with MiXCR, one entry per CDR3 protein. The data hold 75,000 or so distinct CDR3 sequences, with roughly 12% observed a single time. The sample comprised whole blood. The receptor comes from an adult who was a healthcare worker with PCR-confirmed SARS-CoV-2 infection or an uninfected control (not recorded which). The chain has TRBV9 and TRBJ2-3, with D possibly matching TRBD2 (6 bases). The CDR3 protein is CASSVVGGVTDTQYF. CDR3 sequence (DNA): TGTGCCAGCAGCGTAGTAGGAGGGGTGACAGATACGCAGTATTTT.